This T cell receptor beta chain was captured by sequencing in a study of OX40 agonist ivuxolimab in advanced cancers. This CDR3 has 14 amino acids. V gave up 6 bases and J gave up 8 bases; unmatched junction bases: 12. CDR1 is MNHNY, CDR2 SVGAGI, per germline (reference sequence). Data came from immunoSEQ multiplex PCR; TCRdb stores just in-frame clones and leaves some out. The sample holds 43,000 or so clones, almost 90% seen once. The starting material was CD4+ or CD8+ T cells sorted from blood, obtained in a trial of the OX40 agonist ivuxolimab. The V gene is TRBV6-6, the J gene TRBJ1-2; 7 positions agree with TRBD1. The receptor was derived from an adult with an advanced solid tumor such as melanoma, head and neck, liver or kidney cancer. The DNA of the CDR3 is TGTGCCAGCAGCCGAGCCGCAGGGGGGCTAGGCTACACCTTC. Its protein is CASSRAAGGLGYTF.